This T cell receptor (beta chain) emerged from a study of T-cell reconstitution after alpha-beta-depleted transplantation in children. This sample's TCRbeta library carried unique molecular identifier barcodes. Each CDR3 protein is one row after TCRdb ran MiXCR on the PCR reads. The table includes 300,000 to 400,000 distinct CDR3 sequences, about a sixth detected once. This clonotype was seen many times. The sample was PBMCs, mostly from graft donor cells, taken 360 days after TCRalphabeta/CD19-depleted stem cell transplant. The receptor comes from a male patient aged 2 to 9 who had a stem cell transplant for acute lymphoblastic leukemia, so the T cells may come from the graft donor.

CDR3 in amino acids: CASSSGLAGGQETQYF. CDR3 nucleotides: TGCGCCAGCAGCTCAGGACTAGCGGGAGGGCAAGAGACCCAGTACTTC. V usage is TRBV5-1 and J usage is TRBJ2-5; 15 positions match TRBD2. In germline, CDR1 is SGHRS, CDR2 YFSETQ. The CDR3 has 16 amino acids. V was pared by 3 bases and J by 2 bases, with 2 bases of the junction left unmatched.